A selection of T cell receptor beta chains follows, all from one sample in a study of blood T cell repertoires in COVID-19. Clones were read by immunoSEQ multiplex PCR, and TCRdb kept only the in-frame ones, dropping some. Among 200,000 or so clones, approximately 82% were seen once, and the ten largest hold about 6.9%. The material sequenced was peripheral blood. Receptors were obtained from a human donor with acute or convalescent COVID-19. The donor label of this sample is uncertain. CDR3s include the opening cysteine and the closing phenylalanine or tryptophan. D genes are given only for firm matches. Clone size is given for some rows only: seen once, a few or many times, or a class if the clone is expanded.

CDR3 protein,CDR3 DNA,D gene,V gene,J gene,clone size
CASSLSPLQGRSIYGYTF,TGTGCCAGCAGCTTATCCCCTTTGCAGGGGCGGTCTATCTATGGCTACACCTTC,-,TRBV5-6,TRBJ1-2,-
CASSFSQGSSGNTIYF,TGTGCCAGCAGCTTTAGCCAGGGGAGCTCTGGAAACACCATATATTTT,-,TRBV7-9,TRBJ1-3,-
CASGQRFTGELFF,TGTGCCAGTGGTCAGCGATTCACCGGGGAGCTGTTTTTT,-,TRBV19,TRBJ2-2,-
CASSSKQGAHTEAFF,TGTGCCAGCAGTTCCAAACAGGGGGCGCACACTGAAGCTTTCTTT,TRBD1,TRBV6-5,TRBJ1-1,-
CASSPGGGFGYTF,TGTGCCAGCAGCCCCGGAGGAGGGTTCGGCTACACCTTC,-,TRBV7-3,TRBJ1-2,once
CASSFGQATGANVLTF,TGTGCCAGTAGTTTTGGACAGGCTACTGGGGCCAACGTCCTGACTTTC,TRBD1,TRBV19,TRBJ2-6,-
CAWSVQGTDTQYF,TGTGCCTGGAGTGTACAGGGTACGGATACGCAGTATTTT,-,TRBV30,TRBJ2-3,-
CASSARDRQGETQYF,TGTGCCAGTAGTGCCAGGGACAGGCAGGGGGAGACCCAGTACTTC,TRBD1,TRBV19,TRBJ2-5,-
CASSLTAGRTETQYF,TGTGCCAGCAGTTTAACGGCAGGGCGGACAGAGACCCAGTACTTC,-,TRBV28,TRBJ2-5,-
CASSRQGARDEQFF,TGTGCCAGCAGTCGACAGGGGGCGCGGGATGAGCAGTTCTTC,TRBD1,TRBV6-2/TRBV6-3,TRBJ2-1,-
CAWRVDRYQPQHF,TGTGCCTGGAGGGTTGACAGATATCAGCCCCAGCATTTT,-,TRBV30,TRBJ1-5,-
CASSFGTVGEAFF,TGTGCCAGCAGTTTTGGGACAGTTGGTGAAGCTTTCTTT,TRBD1,TRBV12-3/TRBV12-4,TRBJ1-1,-
CAISERLDRGIQYF,TGTGCCATCAGTGAGCGACTAGATCGGGGCATTCAGTACTTC,-,TRBV10-3,TRBJ2-4,-
CATSDPRGSGNTGELFF,TGTGCCACCAGTGACCCCCGAGGTAGCGGGAACACCGGGGAGCTGTTTTTT,-,TRBV24-1,TRBJ2-2,-
CASSLEMASRGNEQFF,TGTGCCAGCAGCTTGGAAATGGCTAGTCGGGGCAATGAGCAGTTCTTC,-,TRBV5-4,TRBJ2-1,-
CASSEGRNFMRKDF,TGTGCCAGCAGTGAGGGTAGAAACTTTATGAGGAAGGACTTC,-,TRBV6-1,TRBJ1-2,-
CASIKSGVDTEAFF,TGTGCCAGCATAAAGTCGGGGGTGGACACTGAAGCTTTCTTT,-,TRBV2,TRBJ1-1,few
CASSNLLGRSSYNSPLHF,TGTGCCAGTAGTAACCTCCTTGGTCGGAGCTCCTATAATTCACCCCTCCACTTT,-,TRBV19,TRBJ1-6,-
CASSSRIYGNQPQHF,TGTGCCAGCTCTAGTAGGATTTATGGCAATCAGCCCCAGCATTTT,-,TRBV6-5,TRBJ1-5,-
CATSDAPRQGGNEQFF,TGTGCCACCAGTGATGCACCCCGACAGGGGGGGAATGAGCAGTTCTTC,TRBD1,TRBV24-1,TRBJ2-1,-
CASSSAGSNYGYTF,TGTGCTAGCAGTTCGGCAGGGTCTAACTATGGCTACACCTTC,-,TRBV28,TRBJ1-2,-
CASSLATTGYQPQHF,TGTGCCAGCAGTTTAGCGACGACTGGATATCAGCCCCAGCATTTT,-,TRBV28,TRBJ1-5,once
CSTRQGVRGTEAFF,TGCAGCACTCGACAGGGGGTTAGGGGAACTGAAGCTTTCTTT,TRBD1,TRBV29-1,TRBJ1-1,-
CSASGQGKYEQYF,TGCAGTGCTAGTGGCCAGGGGAAATACGAGCAGTACTTC,-,TRBV20-1,TRBJ2-7,-
CASSLPGGAVANVLTF,TGTGCCAGCAGCTTGCCCGGCGGAGCGGTGGCCAACGTCCTGACTTTC,-,TRBV5-4,TRBJ2-6,-
CASSSGQQNTEAFF,TGTGCCAGCTCATCCGGACAGCAGAACACTGAAGCTTTCTTT,-,TRBV18,TRBJ1-1,-
CASSVGQYNEQFF,TGTGCCAGCAGCGTAGGGCAGTACAATGAGCAGTTCTTC,-,TRBV9,TRBJ2-1,-
CASSLSGGARFYEQYF,TGTGCCAGCAGTTTATCTGGGGGGGCCCGCTTTTACGAGCAGTACTTC,-,TRBV27,TRBJ2-7,-
CASRTLGTGFEQFF,TGTGCCAGTCGAACCCTCGGGACAGGGTTTGAGCAGTTCTTC,TRBD1,TRBV6-5,TRBJ2-1,-
CASSESASYEQYF,TGCGCCAGCAGTGAGTCGGCTAGTTACGAGCAGTACTTC,-,TRBV10-1,TRBJ2-7,many
CASSVGPSGETQYF,TGTGCCAGCAGCGTAGGTCCTAGCGGGGAGACCCAGTACTTC,TRBD2,TRBV9,TRBJ2-5,-